The 32 T cell receptor beta chains reported below all come from one sample, sequenced in a study of human T cells and chemical hapten exposure (dated by TCRdb to about 2021). The time point label, read with the paper, signifies: patch test 1, 2 weeks after DPC sensitization. This specimen's treatment or condition label, per the study, means: therapeutic diphenylcyclopropenone sensitization with weekly scalp DPC. Library creation used RACE. Sequencing relied on a NextSeq 500. TCRdb itself trimmed the public reads at Q25 with fastp, ran MiXCR and retained productive beta chains. Every CDR3 protein is listed once, alongside the most common genes and DNA of its rows. This sample gives approximately 340,000 distinct CDR3 sequences in total; about 7% of them show up just once. More than 7% of the sample rests with the top ten. The material was whole blood, obtained in connection with sensitization to the hapten diphenylcyclopropenone (DPC). The origin of the receptors is a woman aged 18-30 years with alopecia areata. Some clones in this sample may be carry-over from other donors' samples.

This rearrangement joins TRBV6-1 to TRBJ2-7, with TRBD1 matching 8 bases. J lost 4 bases, V lost 2 bases, and 7 bases had no gene match. CDR1 is MNHNS, CDR2 SASEGT, per germline. The CDR3 covers 15 residues. CDR3 DNA: TGTGCCAGCAGTGAATCAGGGGGCTCGTGGTACGAGCAGTACTTC. Translated, it gives CASSESGGSWYEQYF.

Many counts were recorded for this clonotype. The rearrangement uses TRBV4-3 and TRBJ2-6; 10 positions agree with TRBD1. Germline V gene data show CDR1 as LGHNA and CDR2 as YSLEER. The V gene end was trimmed by 4 bases and the J gene end by 1 base; junction bases not matched to a gene: 10. The CDR3 totals 19 residues. The CDR3 DNA follows: TGCGCCAGCAGCCCCCAGGCCGGGACAGGGGTATCTGGGGCCAACGTCCTGACTTTC. This encodes CASSPQAGTGVSGANVLTF.

The chain joins TRBV19 to TRBJ1-2; D uncertain. Trimming shortened V by 10 bases and J by 0 bases, and 27 bases separated the two germline ends. The CDR3 loop spans 18 amino acids. Per the germline V gene, CDR1 is LNHDA and CDR2 is SQIVND (reference sequence). Here the CDR3 reads CATSRSGSQILANYGYTF. The CDR3 DNA reads TGTGCCACCTCGAGATCCGGGTCCCAAATTCTAGCTAACTATGGCTACACCTTC.

This sequence joins TRBV14 and TRBJ1-2, with D tentatively TRBD1 (5 bases). Per the germline V gene, CDR1 is SGHDN and CDR2 is FVKESK. The ends were cut back, 6 bases at V and 2 bases at J, with 10 bases in the middle. The CDR3 has 13 amino acids. The CDR3 here is CASSRQSNYGYTF. The CDR3 DNA sequence: TGTGCCAGCAGTAGACAGTCAAACTATGGCTACACCTTC. The full variable domain, in which reference TRBV14 and TRBJ1-2 provide the parts outside the CDR3, is EAGVTQFPSHSVIEKGQTVTLRCDPISGHDNLYWYRRVMGKEIKFLLHFVKESKQDESGMPNNRFLAERTGGTYSTLKVQPAELEDSGVYFCASSRQSNYGYTFGSGTRLTVV.

There are a few counts of this clonotype. The gene calls are TRBV12-3 or TRBV12-4 and TRBJ1-4; D uncertain. The V gene lost 4 bases and the J gene lost 8 bases, with 17 bases spanning the gap. The length of the CDR3 is 15 residues. The CDR3 sequence: CASSSRWVAREKLFF. The CDR3 DNA is TGTGCCAGCAGTTCCCGGTGGGTAGCTCGGGAAAAACTGTTTTTT.

This clonotype appeared many times. The V gene is TRBV9, the J gene TRBJ2-3; no reliable D call. The ends were cut back, 0 bases at V and 1 base at J, with 12 bases in the middle. The CDR3 has 16 amino acids. Germline-derived CDR1 and CDR2 are SGDLS and YYNGEE. DNA of the CDR3: TGTGCCAGCAGCGTAGATCCTGCCGGTGGCACAGATACGCAGTATTTT. Translated, it gives CASSVDPAGGTDTQYF. Combining the CDR3 with reference TRBV9 and TRBJ2-3 gives the whole variable domain DSGVTQTPKHLITATGQRVTLRCSPRSGDLSVYWYQQSLDQGLQFLIQYYNGEERAKGNILERFSAQQFPDLHSELNLSSLELGDSALYFCASSVDPAGGTDTQYFGPGTRLTVL.

V gene TRBV6-5 combines with J gene TRBJ2-4; D is uncertain. The CDR3 covers 15 residues. CDR1 MNHEY and CDR2 SVGAGI come from the germline V gene. Trimming took 0 bases from V and 6 from J, leaving 12 bases between them. Here the CDR3 reads CASSYSDKDLNIQYF. The CDR3, as DNA: TGTGCCAGCAGTTACTCGGATAAAGACTTAAACATTCAGTACTTC.

This chain links TRBV3-1 with TRBJ2-7; D perhaps matches TRBD2 (6 bases). The V and J ends lost 3 bases and 2 bases respectively, with 11 bases between them. CDR1 is LGHDT and CDR2 is YNNKEL in the germline V gene (reference sequence). This CDR3 has 14 amino acids. CDR3 sequence reads: CASSQEGRTYEQYF. DNA of the CDR3: TGTGCCAGCAGCCAGGAGGGACGGACCTACGAGCAGTACTTC.

This clonotype has a handful of counts. The genes are TRBV3-1 and TRBJ2-7, with TRBD2 matching 7 bases. With V trimmed by 4 bases and J by 7 bases, 7 bases remained unmatched. CDR1 and CDR2 (germline): LGHDT, YNNKEL (reference sequence). CDR3 length: 13 amino acids. Here the CDR3 reads CASSPTGRGEQYF. The DNA for the CDR3 is TGTGCCAGCAGCCCCACCGGGCGGGGGGAGCAGTACTTC.

The V gene is TRBV20-1, the J gene TRBJ2-3; D possibly uses TRBD1 or TRBD2 (5 bases each). V lost 8 bases and J lost 3, with 21 bases in between. Germline V gene data show CDR1 as DFQATT and CDR2 as SNEGSKA (reference sequence). CDR3 length: 15 amino acids. For the CDR3, the DNA is TGCAGTACCCGAGGGGTGGTAGTGGGGACAGATACGCAGTATTTT. It encodes CSTRGVVVGTDTQYF.

The CDR3 nucleotides are TGTGCCAGTAGTATCTCCACCGGGACTAGCGGGGGCCGTTACAATGAGCAGTTCTTC. Its protein product is CASSISTGTSGGRYNEQFF. The chain is built from TRBV19 and TRBJ2-1; 14 nucleotides align to TRBD2. Per germline, CDR1 LNHDA and CDR2 SQIVND (reference sequence). The CDR3 is made up of 19 amino acids. The V gene end was trimmed by 3 bases and the J gene end by 4 bases; junction bases not matched to a gene: 11.

This clonotype was seen a handful of times. CDR3 sequence (DNA): TGTGCCAGCACTGAGGACGCCAGCTCCTACGAGCAGTACTTC. Its translation is CASTEDASSYEQYF. V is TRBV6-1 and J is TRBJ2-7, with D unclear. Between the trimmed V and J ends, which lost 7 bases and 0 bases, there was a span of 13 bases. From germline, CDR1 is MNHNS and CDR2 SASEGT. The CDR3 has 14 amino acids.

This clonotype appeared many times. This chain links TRBV29-1 with TRBJ2-3; 7 positions match TRBD1. CDR1 is SQVTM, CDR2 ANQGSEA, per germline. Trimming removed 8 bases from V and 3 bases from J; junction bases left unmatched: 11. The CDR3 has 14 residues. This CDR3 is CSLRQGSRTDTQYF. The CDR3 bases are TGCAGCTTAAGACAGGGAAGTCGTACAGATACGCAGTATTTT.

V usage is TRBV12-5 and J usage is TRBJ2-6, with D hard to call. Trimming pared 2 bases from V and 0 bases from J, leaving 8 bases between. This CDR3 has 16 residues. Germline lookup yields CDR1 LGHNT and CDR2 FRNRAP. The DNA for the CDR3 is TGTGCTAGTGGTTTGACCCAAGGCTCTGGGGCCAACGTCCTGACTTTC. Amino acid sequence: CASGLTQGSGANVLTF. The whole variable domain, filled in from reference TRBV12-5 and TRBJ2-6, reads DARVTQTPRHKVTEMGQEVTMRCQPILGHNTVFWYRQTMMQGLELLAYFRNRAPLDDSGMPKDRFSAEMPDATLATLKIQPSEPRDSAVYFCASGLTQGSGANVLTFGAGSRLTVL.

This clonotype has a handful of counts. The chain combines TRBV27 with TRBJ2-1; D remains unclear. V shed 5 bases and J shed 0 bases, with 11 bases lying between them. CDR3 length: 15 residues. The germline gives CDR1 MNHEY, CDR2 SMNVEV (reference sequence). The CDR3 DNA reads as TGTGCCAGCAGTGGAAGGATGAGCTCCTACAATGAGCAGTTCTTC. This encodes CASSGRMSSYNEQFF.

This clonotype was detected a few times. This chain connects TRBV4-3 to TRBJ2-1; D is undetermined. This CDR3 spans 15 amino acids. Looked up from germline, CDR1 is LGHNA and CDR2 is YSLEER. With 0 bases removed from V and 8 bases from J, the gap between germline ends came to 14 bases. The CDR3 region has the DNA TGCGCCAGCAGCCAAGAGAGAGACTTGTTAGATGAGCAGTTCTTC. Its protein is CASSQERDLLDEQFF.

This sequence joins TRBV7-2 and TRBJ2-4, with D hard to call. The germline V gene encodes CDR1 SGHTA and CDR2 FQGNSA. Trimming stripped 2 bases from V and 6 bases from J, with 14 bases between. The CDR3 length is 15 residues. The CDR3 DNA is TGTGCCAGCAGCTTATTCCCGGGCCGGGTAAACATTCAGTACTTC. This encodes CASSLFPGRVNIQYF. Full variable domain (rest looked up from reference TRBV7-2 and TRBJ2-4): GAGVSQSPSNKVTEKGKDVELRCDPISGHTALYWYRQSLGQGLEFLIYFQGNSAPDKSGLPSDRFSAERTGGSVSTLTIQRTQQEDSAVYLCASSLFPGRVNIQYFGAGTRLSVL.

This clonotype appeared a few times. The chain recombines TRBV7-3 with TRBJ1-1; tentatively, D is TRBD1 (6 bases). V was trimmed by 1 base and J by 5 bases, leaving 14 bases between them. The germline V gene has CDR1 SGHTA and CDR2 FQGTGA. This CDR3 is 15 amino acids long. The DNA for the CDR3 is TGTGCCAGCAGCTTAAGGTCAGGGGTAGGGACTGAAGCTTTCTTT. This codes for CASSLRSGVGTEAFF.

The chain links TRBV24-1 to TRBJ2-1; D is possibly TRBD2 (5 bases). Per the germline V gene, CDR1 is KGHDR and CDR2 is SFDVKD. The V end was cut by 3 bases, the J end by 9 bases, with 14 bases between. There are 14 residues in the CDR3. The CDR3: CATSDPRRVGEQFF. CDR3 bases: TGTGCCACCAGTGATCCGAGGCGGGTTGGTGAGCAGTTCTTC.

The chain joins TRBV14 to TRBJ1-2; 7 bases map to TRBD1. The ends lost 4 bases at V and 2 bases at J; junction bases unmatched: 7. Germline CDR1 and CDR2: SGHDN and FVKESK. The CDR3 sequence is 15 residues long. The CDR3 DNA reads as TGTGCCAGCAGCCGAGGGGGCGGCAGGAACTATGGCTACACCTTC. Translated: CASSRGGGRNYGYTF.

The rearrangement joins TRBV27 to TRBJ2-7; D could derive from TRBD1 or TRBD2 (5 bases each). Germline assignment: CDR1 MNHEY and CDR2 SMNVEV (reference sequence). Between the trimmed V and J ends, which lost 6 bases and 5 bases, there was a span of 23 bases. The CDR3 loop spans 16 amino acids. CDR3 in DNA: TGTGCCAGCAGGGGCGGCTTAACGGACGGGGCGGACGAGCAGTACTTC. It codes for CASRGGLTDGADEQYF.

This clonotype was recorded a few times. The V and J genes are TRBV6-5 and TRBJ2-7, with 13 bases aligning to TRBD2. CDR1 is MNHEY and CDR2 is SVGAGI in the germline V gene. J gave up 3 bases and V 2 bases, and 4 bases lay outside the gene matches. The CDR3 sequence is 16 residues long. As DNA, the CDR3 is TGTGCCAGCAGTTACCCACGACTAGCGGGGGGCTACGAGCAGTACTTC. Protein product: CASSYPRLAGGYEQYF.

This chain joins TRBV13 and TRBJ2-3, with D perhaps assigned TRBD1 or TRBD2 (5 bases each). Looked up from germline, CDR1 is PRHDT and CDR2 is FYEKMQ (reference sequence). This CDR3 has 16 residues. The V end was cut by 5 bases, the J end by 0 bases, with 15 bases between. CDR3 sequence reads: CASSVMSGGSTDTQYF. For the CDR3, the DNA is TGTGCCAGCAGCGTGATGAGTGGGGGAAGCACAGATACGCAGTATTTT.

V usage is TRBV5-4 and J usage is TRBJ2-7; D assignment may be TRBD1 or TRBD2 (5 bases each). The CDR3 runs to 14 residues. The V end lost 6 bases, the J end lost 6 bases, and 19 bases lay between the germline ends. Germline loops: CDR1 SGHNT, CDR2 YYREEE (reference sequence). The CDR3 loop reads CASKNQGPYLEQYF. The CDR3 DNA reads as TGTGCCAGCAAGAATCAGGGACCGTATCTCGAGCAGTACTTC.

This clonotype was seen at least ten times. CDR3 sequence: CSAEGGGRLTYEQYF. As DNA, the CDR3 is TGCAGTGCTGAGGGTGGGGGACGGCTAACTTACGAGCAGTACTTC. This chain uses TRBV20-1 with TRBJ2-7; D possibly uses TRBD1 or TRBD2 (5 bases each). CDR1 is DFQATT and CDR2 is SNEGSKA in the germline V gene (reference sequence). The CDR3 is 15 residues long. With 5 bases removed from V and 4 bases from J, the gap between germline ends came to 21 bases.

V gene TRBV25-1 combines with J gene TRBJ1-6; D is unresolved. Trimming stripped 3 bases from V and 0 bases from J, with 6 bases between. The V gene's germline CDR1 is MGHDK and CDR2 SYGVNS. This CDR3 contains 15 residues. The CDR3 reads CASSDDSSYNSPLHF. The CDR3 DNA follows: TGTGCCAGCAGTGATGATAGCTCCTATAATTCACCCCTCCACTTT.

This clonotype appeared many times. The V gene is TRBV5-4, the J gene TRBJ2-3, with D possibly TRBD1 on 5 matching bases. Germline CDR1 and CDR2: SGHNT and YYREEE (reference sequence). V was shortened by 2 bases and J by 2 bases, with 6 bases between the two germline ends. The length of the CDR3 is 13 residues. The CDR3, as DNA: TGTGCCAGCAGCTTAGGGGCCACAGATACGCAGTATTTT. It is translated as CASSLGATDTQYF.

This clonotype was detected many times. The V gene is TRBV27, the J gene TRBJ2-7; D gene uncertain. Per germline, CDR1 MNHEY and CDR2 SMNVEV (reference sequence). Trimming shortened V by 5 bases and J by 7 bases, and 12 bases separated the two germline ends. The CDR3 covers 12 residues. This chain's CDR3 is CASSPNRREQYF. The CDR3 DNA follows: TGTGCCAGCAGTCCTAATCGCCGGGAGCAGTACTTC.

This clonotype was detected many times. V and J are TRBV7-3 and TRBJ1-6; tentative D call: TRBD1 (5 bases). The CDR3 contains 18 residues. Between the trimmed V and J ends, which lost 5 bases and 7 bases, there was a span of 24 bases. Germline loops: CDR1 SGHTA, CDR2 FQGTGA. The CDR3 is CASSHPGAVVMGNSPLHF. The CDR3 region has the DNA TGTGCCAGCAGCCATCCTGGGGCAGTAGTTATGGGGAATTCACCCCTCCACTTT. The full variable domain, rest sourced from reference TRBV7-3 and TRBJ1-6, is GAGVSQTPSNKVTEKGKYVELRCDPISGHTALYWYRQSLGQGPEFLIYFQGTGAADDSGLPNDRFFAVRPEGSVSTLKIQRTERGDSAVYLCASSHPGAVVMGNSPLHFGNGTRLTVT.

The chain is built from TRBV7-8 and TRBJ2-5; possible D gene TRBD1, 5 bases. CDR1 is SGHVS and CDR2 is FQNEAQ in the germline V gene. The CDR3 covers 14 residues. V was trimmed by 3 bases and J by 4 bases, leaving 12 bases between them. CDR3 bases: TGTGCCAGCAGCTTCAGGGTCTTACCAGAGACCCAGTACTTC. It codes for CASSFRVLPETQYF.

The rearrangement joins TRBV2 to TRBJ1-2; 9 bases fit TRBD1. The CDR3 spans 17 residues. Looked up from germline, CDR1 is SNHLY and CDR2 is FYNNEI. With 5 bases clipped from V and 4 bases from J, the junction kept 14 bases outside the gene matches. The DNA of the CDR3 is TGTGCCAGCAGTTTTATAACAGGCCCACAGGGGGCCTATGGCTACACCTTC. This codes for CASSFITGPQGAYGYTF.

This clonotype was picked up a small number of times. The rearrangement uses TRBV5-1 and TRBJ2-5; 13 bases fit TRBD2. The CDR3 covers 19 residues. Germline-derived CDR1 and CDR2 are SGHRS and YFSETQ. V trimming: 4 bases; J trimming: 2 bases; junction bases outside the gene matches: 14. CDR3 bases: TGCGCCAGCAGCGCCGGACTAGCGGGGGCTCCCCACCCACAAGAGACCCAGTACTTC. Translating it yields CASSAGLAGAPHPQETQYF. Using reference TRBV5-1 and TRBJ2-5 for the parts outside the CDR3, the full variable domain is KAGVTQTPRYLIKTRGQQVTLSCSPISGHRSVSWYQQTPGQGLQFLFEYFSETQRNKGNFPGRFSGRQFSNSRSEMNVSTLELGDSALYLCASSAGLAGAPHPQETQYFGPGTRLLVL.